These T cell receptor beta chains were read from a single sample in a study of OX40 agonist ivuxolimab in advanced cancers. The method was immunoSEQ multiplex PCR; TCRdb's version includes in-frame clones alone and lacks a portion of them. The sample carries more than 100,000 clones, roughly 91% recorded once. Here the sequenced sample was CD4+ or CD8+ T cells sorted from blood, taken in a trial of the OX40 agonist ivuxolimab. These receptors were collected from an adult with an advanced solid tumor such as melanoma, head and neck, liver or kidney cancer. Both conserved end residues are part of each CDR3. Each record gives: D gene, J gene, V gene, clone size, CDR3 DNA, CDR3 protein. D genes are given only for firm matches. Clone size appears in some rows only: once, few, many, or a class for an expanded clone.

.	TRBJ1-1	TRBV18	.	TGTGCCAGCTCACTAGGAATAGTGAACACTGAAGCTTTCTTT	CASSLGIVNTEAFF
TRBD1	TRBJ1-5	TRBV6-1	.	TGTGCCAGCAGTGAACGCGACAGGGCCGATCAGCCCCAGCATTTT	CASSERDRADQPQHF
.	TRBJ1-2	TRBV7-8	.	TGTGCCAGCAGCTTGCTCCAGCCCAACTATGGCTACACCTTC	CASSLLQPNYGYTF
.	TRBJ1-6	TRBV12-2	.	TGTGCAAGTCGCCGGGGACAGAGCTCCTATAATTCACCCCTCCACTTT	CASRRGQSSYNSPLHF
TRBD1	TRBJ2-3	TRBV14	.	TGTGCCAGCAGCCAAGATATGCTAGGGTACGGGACAGGAGTAACAGATACGCAGTATTTT	CASSQDMLGYGTGVTDTQYF
TRBD1	TRBJ2-7	TRBV7-2	.	TGTGCCAGCAGCCAGGACAGGGGCGAGCAGTACTTC	CASSQDRGEQYF
.	TRBJ1-1	TRBV19	.	TGTGCCAGTAGATCATCCAAGGCTTTCTTT	CASRSSKAFF
.	TRBJ2-7	TRBV7-2	.	TGTGCCAGCAGCCACGTTTACGAGCAGTACTTC	CASSHVYEQYF
TRBD2	TRBJ2-3	TRBV5-1	.	TGCGCCAGCAGCTTTAGCGGGGACACAGATACGCAGTATTTT	CASSFSGDTDTQYF
.	TRBJ1-5	TRBV30	few	TGTGCCTCGAATATGGGGGGCGGTCAGCCCCAGCATTTT	CASNMGGGQPQHF
TRBD2	TRBJ2-3	TRBV27	.	TGTGCCAGCAATCCTATAGGTGGGGGGGAGGGAAACACAGATACGCAGTATTTT	CASNPIGGGEGNTDTQYF
TRBD1	TRBJ1-4	TRBV4-3	.	TGCGCCAGCAGCCAACAGACAGGGGGTAATGAAAAACTGTTTTTT	CASSQQTGGNEKLFF
.	TRBJ1-2	TRBV9	.	TGTGCCAGCAGCGTAGAGGCCGGTGACTATGGCTACACCTTC	CASSVEAGDYGYTF
TRBD1	TRBJ2-1	TRBV9	.	TGTGCCAGCAGCGTAAGGACAGGCGGACACTACAATGAGCAGTTCTTC	CASSVRTGGHYNEQFF
.	TRBJ1-1	TRBV5-1	.	TGCGCCAGCAGTTCACAGGGCCACACTGAAGCTTTCTTT	CASSSQGHTEAFF
TRBD1	TRBJ2-7	TRBV6-1	.	TGTGCCAGCAGTGATCTGATGGACAGGGGAAAATACGAGCAGTACTTC	CASSDLMDRGKYEQYF
.	TRBJ1-2	TRBV7-2	.	TGTGCCAGCAGCGAAAGCACCTACTATGGCTACACCTTC	CASSESTYYGYTF
TRBD2	TRBJ2-7	TRBV6-6	once	TGTGCCAGCAGTTACTCGCGGGGGAATCCCGAGCAGTACTTC	CASSYSRGNPEQYF
TRBD2	TRBJ2-1	TRBV5-4	.	TGTGCCAGCAGCCAGACTAGCGGGAGGGCCAGCTCCTACAATGAGCAGTTCTTC	CASSQTSGRASSYNEQFF
.	TRBJ2-5	TRBV20-1	.	TGCAGTGCTAGCGCCCGGGAGACCCAGTACTTC	CSASARETQYF
.	TRBJ2-1	TRBV5-1	.	TGCGCCAGCAGCTTGGAGACTCAACCCTACAATGAGCAGTTCTTC	CASSLETQPYNEQFF
.	TRBJ1-1	TRBV2	.	TGTGCCAGCAGTACACTCCAGGGACCCCCTGAAGCTTTCTTT	CASSTLQGPPEAFF
.	TRBJ1-1	TRBV10-3	.	TGTGCCATCAGTGAAACGGGACAACTGAACACTGAAGCTTTCTTT	CAISETGQLNTEAFF
TRBD1	TRBJ2-6	TRBV19	.	TGTGCCAGTAGTATAGTGGGGCAGGGGGTAGCTGGGGCCAACGTCCTGACTTTC	CASSIVGQGVAGANVLTF
TRBD2	TRBJ2-1	TRBV7-8	.	TGTGCCAGCACTTTAGGGGTGACTAGCGGGGGGGCCCTTGAGTTCTTC	CASTLGVTSGGALEFF
.	TRBJ1-2	TRBV20-1	.	TGCAGCCCCGGGGGGGGATATGGCTACACCTTC	CSPGGGYGYTF
.	TRBJ1-4	TRBV6-5	.	TGTGCCAGCAGTTACTCCGGGGGCGGTGGTGAAAAACTGTTTTTT	CASSYSGGGGEKLFF
.	TRBJ2-2	TRBV10-1	.	TGCGCCAGCAGTAGGGTTCAAGGCACCGGGGAGCTGTTTTTT	CASSRVQGTGELFF
.	TRBJ2-3	TRBV19	.	TGTGCCAGTAGTATAAGGGGAGCGGGAGATACGCAGTATTTT	CASSIRGAGDTQYF